Below, 10 T cell receptor beta chains from the same sample are listed, as sequenced in a study of OX40 agonist ivuxolimab in advanced cancers. This table comes from immunoSEQ multiplex PCR, and its TCRdb copy is limited to in-frame clones, with some not included. The sample includes more than 100,000 clones, over 85% of them seen just once. Sequences were derived from CD4+ or CD8+ T cells sorted from blood, sampled in a trial of the OX40 agonist ivuxolimab. These receptors came from an adult with an advanced solid tumor such as melanoma, head and neck, liver or kidney cancer.

The V call is TRBV6-1, the J call TRBJ2-2; D is unresolved. The CDR3 loop spans 11 amino acids. Germline CDR1 reads MNHNS; CDR2 reads SASEGT. V lost 8 bases, J lost 6 bases, and 7 bases lay in between. The DNA for the CDR3 is TGTGCCAGCCACCGGGCCGGGGAGCTGTTTTTT. Its translation is CASHRAGELFF.

The chain uses TRBV11-3 and TRBJ2-1, with D possibly matching TRBD1 (6 bases). Between the trimmed V and J ends, which lost 0 bases and 6 bases, there was a span of 12 bases. Looked up from germline, CDR1 is SGHNT and CDR2 is YENEEA. The CDR3 loop spans 15 amino acids. The CDR3 DNA reads TGTGCCAGCAGCTTAGAGCTCGGACAGACCAATGAGCAGTTCTTC. Translating it yields CASSLELGQTNEQFF.

This chain connects TRBV5-4 to TRBJ2-1, with D tentatively TRBD2 (5 bases). V was trimmed by 0 bases and J by 7 bases, leaving 17 bases between them. This CDR3 comprises 16 residues. Germline assignment: CDR1 SGHNT and CDR2 YYREEE (reference sequence). The CDR3 protein is CASSLGASQHKNEQFF. CDR3 nucleotides: TGTGCCAGCAGCTTGGGAGCTAGCCAGCATAAAAATGAGCAGTTCTTC.

V usage is TRBV27 and J usage is TRBJ1-1; possible D gene TRBD1, 5 bases. CDR3 length: 14 amino acids. Germline V gene lookup returns CDR1 MNHEY and CDR2 SMNVEV (reference sequence). The V and J ends lost 2 bases and 0 bases respectively, with 7 bases between them. CDR3 loop: CASSLMGLNTEAFF. Here the CDR3 DNA reads TGTGCCAGCAGTTTAATGGGGCTGAACACTGAAGCTTTCTTT.

This clone has just one count. The genes are TRBV12-2 and TRBJ2-5. TRBV12-2 is a pseudogene segment. This CDR3 is 19 amino acids long. This CDR3 reads CASRSKHDEGGTYQETQYF. As DNA, the CDR3 is TGTGCAAGTCGCTCAAAACACGACGAGGGGGGCACGTACCAAGAGACCCAGTACTTC.

This clone has only a few counts. The chain employs TRBV13 and TRBJ1-1; the match to TRBD1 covers 8 bases. V shed 5 bases and J 6 bases; nucleotides not matched to a gene: 11. Germline CDR1 is PRHDT and CDR2 is FYEKMQ (reference sequence). The CDR3 has 15 residues. In DNA form, the CDR3 reads TGTGCCAGCAGCCCCCAGGTAGGACAGGGCGCTGAAGCTTTCTTT. Protein: CASSPQVGQGAEAFF.

There are a few counts of this clone. The chain joins TRBV7-9 to TRBJ2-1, with TRBD2 identical over 10 bases. Germline values: CDR1 SEHNR, CDR2 FQNEAQ (reference sequence). After removal of 0 bases from V and 4 bases from J, the junction contained 6 bases not matched to a gene. This CDR3 comprises 17 residues. CDR3: CASSLAFSGRAYNEQFF. CDR3 DNA sequence: TGTGCCAGCAGCTTAGCGTTCAGCGGGAGGGCTTACAATGAGCAGTTCTTC.

V usage is TRBV19 and J usage is TRBJ2-7; TRBD2 agrees at 7 bases. CDR1 and CDR2 (germline): LNHDA, SQIVND (reference sequence). This CDR3 region has 15 residues. J lost 0 bases, V lost 2 bases, and 4 bases had no gene match. CDR3 amino acids: CASSIRGGSSYEQYF. The CDR3 bases are TGTGCCAGTAGTATACGGGGCGGGAGCTCCTACGAGCAGTACTTC.

This clone showed up just once. The chain combines TRBV7-2 with TRBJ2-7; 7 nucleotides agree with TRBD2. V gave up 5 bases and J gave up 3 bases; unmatched junction bases: 10. This CDR3 is 15 amino acids long. Germline values: CDR1 SGHTA, CDR2 FQGNSA. Written as DNA, the CDR3 is TGTGCCAGCAGCCCAGGATCCATAGCGGGCTACGAGCAGTACTTC. Protein: CASSPGSIAGYEQYF.

V is TRBV21-1 and J is TRBJ2-7; the table's D call, TRBD1, was not checked against the DNA. TRBV21-1 is marked as a pseudogene. The CDR3 sequence is 13 residues long. The CDR3 DNA follows: TGTGCCAGCAGCAAAGGGGGCGTGTACGAGCAGTACTTC. It codes for CASSKGGVYEQYF.